Listed here is a single T cell receptor (beta chain). Its antigen remains unknown. These data come from a study of OX40 agonist ivuxolimab in advanced cancers. For the study at large: A partial response was reached by three patients: one with hepatocellular carcinoma and two with cutaneous melanoma. General study points: The authors did not determine the antigen specificity of the expanded peripheral T cells. At 0.1 to 3.0 mg/kg, clonal expansion of CD4+ and CD8+ blood T cells had occurred by week 6. Patients who responded partially at 0.1-3.0 mg/kg showed clonal expansion ranking among the lowest.

The CDR3 spans 16 residues. V shed 5 bases and J 0 bases; nucleotides not matched to a gene: 9. Germline-derived CDR1 and CDR2 are SQVTM and ANQGSEA. Generated by immunoSEQ multiplex PCR, the TCRdb table keeps only in-frame clones and is missing some. The sample lists nearly 45,000 clones, roughly 90% occurring once. The chain has TRBV29-1 and TRBJ1-4; the match to TRBD1 covers 7 bases. The origin of this receptor is an adult with an advanced solid tumor such as melanoma, head and neck, liver or kidney cancer. This sample comprised CD4+ or CD8+ T cells sorted from blood, obtained in a trial of the OX40 agonist ivuxolimab. The CDR3 spells CSVSTYRGSTNEKLFF. The CDR3 DNA sequence: TGCAGCGTTTCGACATACAGGGGATCAACTAATGAAAAACTGTTTTTT.